This T cell receptor beta chain was recovered during a study of graft-versus-host responses after intestinal transplantation (dated by TCRdb to the early 2020s). With regard to the full study: Multivisceral, liver-intestinal, or isolated intestinal transplants were received by the recipients. Alloreactive clones were identified by sequencing pre-transplant mixed lymphocyte reaction products and comparing these products with unstimulated pre-transplant donor and recipient T cells. The cohort enrolled 20 to 30 intestinal transplant recipients including one retransplant, and a few patients lacking pretransplant specimens were excluded. Every recipient was given anti-thymocyte globulin induction, then maintenance tacrolimus and steroids for around three years. Rather than going through the commercial service, samples from a few later patients were sequenced in-house on an Illumina MiSeq and processed with MiXCR. Bulk TCR-beta CDR3 sequencing was used to track graft-versus-host and host-versus-graft alloreactive T cell clones in the graft, circulation and bone marrow after intestinal transplantation. Donor T cell macrochimerism was defined as a peak of at least 4% donor T cells among recipient peripheral blood mononuclear cells.

On the study overall, not on this receptor specifically: High GvH to HvG T cell clonal ratios were observed in the allografts of patients with donor T cell macrochimerism. Early after transplant, peak levels of circulating GvH clones were found to be associated with declines in HvG clones. Conclusions were limited by the relatively low number and heterogeneity of intestinal transplant patients. GvH clones were found in recipient bone marrow, and some of the GvH clones appeared earlier in ileal mucosa or blood, which is consistent with an intestinal mucosal origin.

The library was obtained by the immunoSEQ multiplex PCR assay. In most patients, genomic DNA was isolated using the Qiagen DNeasy Blood and Tissue Kit and sent frozen to Adaptive Biotechnologies for TCR sequencing. For most patients, high-throughput TCR-beta CDR3 sequencing of genomic DNA was performed by Adaptive Biotechnologies. Per the source publication's procedure: TCR sequencing data were retrieved from Adaptive's ImmunoSEQ software for around 20 patients, whereas a few other patients were processed with MiXCR and VDJtools. CD4 versus CD8 sorting errors were corrected by removing sequences found in both subsets at a frequency ratio below 5:1. CDR3 nucleotide sequences shared between donor and recipient were removed because the origin of such sequences could not be assigned. To count as alloreactive, a clone needed at least 2-fold expansion over unstimulated cells and a minimum CFSE-low frequency of 0.002% (template counts) or 0.001% (read counts). Clones were considered mappable if detected in sequenced pre-transplant spleen, lymph node, or MLR CFSE-low populations of the donor or recipient. Cumulative frequency of alloreactive clones was calculated as a percentage of all sequences weighted by copy number. TCRdb took over this immuneACCESS table, retaining in-frame rearrangements with V and J assigned. Such tables are incomplete; in checked studies, under half of the missing clones stem from an unresolved V gene, and the remainder is unexplained. V and J calls and clone size are copied from that table; D and trimming were computed from the DNA. The sample table contains roughly 92,000 clones; only one count was recorded for approximately 90% of them. The top ten constitute 0.28% of the sample.

Reading the label with the study, this specimen's time point is: cells obtained before transplantation from donor or recipient. CD3+CD4+ and CD3+CD8+ populations were FACS-sorted from unstimulated pre-transplant donor and recipient cells taken from spleen or lymph nodes. On this clone: What this receptor recognizes is not known. Base qualities are not provided; no much larger clone lies one nucleotide away.

Reading from cysteine to phenylalanine, the CDR3 counts 14 amino acids. The entry retains the CDR3 DNA only, 42 bases that are in frame from base 1. V is cut back by 4 bases and J by 3 bases, with 4 bases in the junction unmatched. From the germline V gene, CDR1 is MNHNS and CDR2 is SASEGT. Specimen: unstimulated CD4+ T cells sorted from spleen or lymph node cells, collected before transplant. This TCR was sampled from a human donor who was the organ donor for an intestinal transplant. The chain is assembled from TRBV6-1 and TRBJ1-2; TRBD1 agrees with 8 junctional bases. CDR3 region: CASSAGGPDYGYTF. The nucleotide sequence reads TGTGCCAGCAGTGCAGGGGGCCCTGACTATGGCTACACCTTC.